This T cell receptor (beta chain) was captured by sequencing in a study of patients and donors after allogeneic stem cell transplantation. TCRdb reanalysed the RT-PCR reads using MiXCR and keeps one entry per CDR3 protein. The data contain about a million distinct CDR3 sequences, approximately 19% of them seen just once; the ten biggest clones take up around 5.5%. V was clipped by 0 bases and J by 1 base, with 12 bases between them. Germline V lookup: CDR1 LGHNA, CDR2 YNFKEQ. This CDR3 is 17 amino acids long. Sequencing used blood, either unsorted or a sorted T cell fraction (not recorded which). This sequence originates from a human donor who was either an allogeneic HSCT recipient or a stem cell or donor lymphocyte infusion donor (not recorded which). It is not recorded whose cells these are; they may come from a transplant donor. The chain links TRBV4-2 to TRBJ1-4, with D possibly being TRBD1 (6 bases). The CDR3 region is CASSQDLGGGTNEKLFF. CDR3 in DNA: TGTGCCAGCAGCCAAGACCTAGGGGGGGGAACTAATGAAAAACTGTTTTTT.